This record looks at one TCR beta chain sequence and its context. In the original analysis: By means of reference gene primer amplification, nucleated cell counts were estimated. Libraries were prepared by immunoSEQ multiplex PCR; TCRdb keeps only in-frame clonotypes and omits some of them. V and J calls and clone size come straight from that table; D and trimming were deduced from the DNA. The table includes around 130,000 clones, under 85% detected once. This record belongs to a study of blood T cell repertoires in COVID-19. Study at large: COVID-19 samples, acute and convalescent, were from the United States, Italy and Spain. PBMCs, B-cell-depleted T cells, or T cells provided the cDNA or gDNA that made up the material.

Sequenced input: peripheral blood. This TCR was sampled from a woman between 55 and 75 years old with acute or convalescent COVID-19.

The CDR3 loop is CASSPGTPYEQYF. DNA for the CDR3: TGTGCCAGCAGCCCAGGGACACCATACGAGCAGTACTTC. V gene TRBV7-3 combines with J gene TRBJ2-7; a weak D match, TRBD1 (6 bases). The CDR3 has 13 residues. Deletions cut 5 bases from V and 4 bases from J, with 12 bases between. Germline CDR1 and CDR2: SGHTA and FQGTGA.